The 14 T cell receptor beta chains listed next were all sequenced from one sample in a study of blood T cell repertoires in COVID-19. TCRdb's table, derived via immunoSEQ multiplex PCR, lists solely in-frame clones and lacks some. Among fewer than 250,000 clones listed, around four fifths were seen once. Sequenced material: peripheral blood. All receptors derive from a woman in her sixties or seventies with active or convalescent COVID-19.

CDR3 DNA sequence: TGTGCCAGCAGGAGTTTATCTTCGGGACAGCGGCAAGAGACCCAGTACTTC. Its translation: CASRSLSSGQRQETQYF. V is TRBV28 and J is TRBJ2-5, with TRBD1 matching 7 bases. The germline V gene encodes CDR1 MDHEN and CDR2 SYDVKM. Trimming at V came to 6 bases and at J to 2 bases, leaving 15 bases not matched to a gene. The CDR3 totals 17 residues.

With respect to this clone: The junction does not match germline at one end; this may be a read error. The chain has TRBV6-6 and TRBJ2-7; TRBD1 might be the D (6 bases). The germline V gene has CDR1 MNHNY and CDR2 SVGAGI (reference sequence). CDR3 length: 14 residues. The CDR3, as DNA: TGTGCCAGCAGTTCGCAGGGGCGCTCCAACGAGCAGTACTTC. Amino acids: CASSSQGRSNEQYF.

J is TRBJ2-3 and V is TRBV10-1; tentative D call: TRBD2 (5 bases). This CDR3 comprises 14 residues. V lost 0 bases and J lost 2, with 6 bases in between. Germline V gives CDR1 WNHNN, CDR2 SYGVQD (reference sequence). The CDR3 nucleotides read TGCGCCAGCAGTGAGTCGAGGGCCACAGATACGCAGTATTTT. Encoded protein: CASSESRATDTQYF.

CDR3 protein: CAITPGLSNTGELFF. CDR3 nucleotide sequence: TGTGCCATCACTCCAGGACTATCAAACACCGGGGAGCTGTTTTTT. The chain combines TRBV10-3 with TRBJ2-2; TRBD2 is a possible D gene (6 bases). V lost 7 bases, J lost 2 bases, and 14 bases lay in between. This CDR3 has 15 amino acids. Germline CDR1 is ENHRY and CDR2 is SYGVKD.

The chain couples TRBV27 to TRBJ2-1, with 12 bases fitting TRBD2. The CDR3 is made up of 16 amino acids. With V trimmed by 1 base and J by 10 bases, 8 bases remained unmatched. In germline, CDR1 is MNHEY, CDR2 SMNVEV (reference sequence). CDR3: CASSLFMETSGGEQFF. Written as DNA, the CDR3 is TGTGCCAGCAGTTTATTTATGGAGACTAGCGGGGGAGAGCAGTTCTTC.

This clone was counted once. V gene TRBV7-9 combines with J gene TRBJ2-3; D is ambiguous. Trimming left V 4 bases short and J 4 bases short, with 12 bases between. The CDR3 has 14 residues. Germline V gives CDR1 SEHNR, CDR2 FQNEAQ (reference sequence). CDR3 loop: CASSSRYAADTQYF. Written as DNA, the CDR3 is TGTGCCAGCAGCTCCCGCTATGCGGCAGATACGCAGTATTTT.

CDR3 DNA sequence: TGCGCCAGCAGCTCCACTACCATGGATACGCAGTATTTT. Its protein product is CASSSTTMDTQYF. The rearrangement joins TRBV5-1 to TRBJ2-3; D is unclear. Per the germline V gene, CDR1 is SGHRS and CDR2 is YFSETQ. V was clipped by 3 bases and J by 6 bases, with 11 bases between them. The CDR3 contains 13 residues. Looking up the rest from reference TRBV5-1 and TRBJ2-3 gives the full variable domain: KAGVTQTPRYLIKTRGQQVTLSCSPISGHRSVSWYQQTPGQGLQFLFEYFSETQRNKGNFPGRFSGRQFSNSRSEMNVSTLELGDSALYLCASSSTTMDTQYFGPGTRLTVL.

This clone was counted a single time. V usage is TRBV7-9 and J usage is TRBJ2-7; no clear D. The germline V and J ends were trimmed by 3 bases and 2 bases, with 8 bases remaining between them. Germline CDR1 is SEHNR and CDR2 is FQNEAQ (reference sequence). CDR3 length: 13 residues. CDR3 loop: CASSLAGTYEQYF. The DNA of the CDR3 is TGTGCCAGCAGCTTGGCAGGAACCTACGAGCAGTACTTC. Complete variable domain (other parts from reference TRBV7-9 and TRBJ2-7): DTGVSQNPRHKITKRGQNVTFRCDPISEHNRLYWYRQTLGQGPEFLTYFQNEAQLEKSRLLSDRFSAERPKGSFSTLEIQRTEQGDSAMYLCASSLAGTYEQYFGPGTRLTVT.

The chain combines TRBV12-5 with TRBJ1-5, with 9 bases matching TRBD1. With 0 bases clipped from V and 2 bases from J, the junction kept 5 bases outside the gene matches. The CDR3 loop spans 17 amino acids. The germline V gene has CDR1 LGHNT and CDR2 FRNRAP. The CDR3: CASGLVPGDRGNQPQHF. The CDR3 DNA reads TGTGCTAGTGGTTTGGTACCCGGGGACAGGGGCAATCAGCCCCAGCATTTT.

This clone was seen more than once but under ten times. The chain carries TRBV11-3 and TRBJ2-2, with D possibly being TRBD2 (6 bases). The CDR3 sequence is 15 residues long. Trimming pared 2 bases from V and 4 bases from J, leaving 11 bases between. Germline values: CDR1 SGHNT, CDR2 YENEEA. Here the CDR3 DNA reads TGTGCCAGCAGCTTACTTTCCGGGGGCACCGGGGAGCTGTTTTTT. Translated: CASSLLSGGTGELFF. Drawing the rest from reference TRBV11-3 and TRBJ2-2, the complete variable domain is EAGVVQSPRYKIIEKKQPVAFWCNPISGHNTLYWYLQNLGQGPELLIRYENEEAVDDSQLPKDRFSAERLKGVDSTLKIQPAELGDSAVYLCASSLLSGGTGELFFGEGSRLTVL.

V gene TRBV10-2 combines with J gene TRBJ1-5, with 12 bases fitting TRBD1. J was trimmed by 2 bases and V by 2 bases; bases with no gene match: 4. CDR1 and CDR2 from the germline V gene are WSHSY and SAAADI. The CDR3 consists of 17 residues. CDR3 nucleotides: TGCGCCAGCAGTGAGAGGGGACAGGGGGCCGGCAATCAGCCCCAGCATTTT. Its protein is CASSERGQGAGNQPQHF.

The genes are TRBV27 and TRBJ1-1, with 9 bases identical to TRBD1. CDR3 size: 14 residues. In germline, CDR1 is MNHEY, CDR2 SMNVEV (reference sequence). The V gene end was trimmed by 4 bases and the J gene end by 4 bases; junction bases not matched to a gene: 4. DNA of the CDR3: TGTGCCAGCAGTTACAGGGGGCGCGTCACTGAAGCTTTCTTT. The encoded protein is CASSYRGRVTEAFF.

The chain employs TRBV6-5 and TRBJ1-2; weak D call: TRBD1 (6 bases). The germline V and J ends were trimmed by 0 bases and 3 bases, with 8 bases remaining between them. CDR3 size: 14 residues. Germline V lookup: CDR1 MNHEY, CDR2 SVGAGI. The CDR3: CASSYSGAYYGYTF. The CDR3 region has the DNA TGTGCCAGCAGTTACTCGGGGGCCTACTATGGCTACACCTTC.

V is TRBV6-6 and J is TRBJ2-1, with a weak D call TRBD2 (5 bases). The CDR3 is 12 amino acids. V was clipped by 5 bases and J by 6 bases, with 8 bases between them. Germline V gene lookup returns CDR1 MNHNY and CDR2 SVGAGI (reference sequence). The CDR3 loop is CASSLEGNEQFF. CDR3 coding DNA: TGTGCCAGCAGTCTCGAGGGCAATGAGCAGTTCTTC.